This TCR beta chain was recorded in a study of breast tumors, draining lymph nodes, adjacent tissues. Study-wide results and caveats: Most tumor T cells seemingly derive from lymph node, then expand in tumor. Luminal-like breast cancer showed significantly greater tumor-nontumor repertoire similarity than basal-like breast cancer did. Tumors had less TCR diversity than lymph nodes, more than nontumor tissue.

The junction had 16 bases not matched to a gene; V was cut back by 3 bases and J by 5 bases. The CDR3 spans 18 residues. Germline lookup yields CDR1 SGHRS and CDR2 YFSETQ. The lymph nodes were axillary draining lymph nodes from breast cancer patients. This clonotype was found many times. Its target is unknown. TCRdb itself ran the multiplex PCR reads through MiXCR, one entry per CDR3 protein. The data hold 290,000 or so distinct CDR3 sequences, with over 25% observed a single time. J is TRBJ2-2 and V is TRBV5-1; 7 bases line up with TRBD1. The receptor's source is a female donor with breast cancer. Some clones in this sample may be carry-over from other donors' samples. Sequences were obtained from axillary lymph node tissue. CDR3 sequence reads: CASSWGQLSSKGTGELFF. DNA of the CDR3: TGCGCCAGCAGCTGGGGACAGTTAAGTTCGAAGGGGACCGGGGAGCTGTTTTTT.